These 23 T cell receptor beta chains came from one sample sequenced in a study of response to subunit inactivated influenza vaccine. One entry per CDR3 protein, called by TCRdb with MiXCR from the RT-PCR reads. This sample has roughly 790,000 distinct CDR3 sequences; approximately 22% occur once, and the top ten carry roughly 10%. The specimen was PBMCs from blood, collected about 5 days after vaccination. Receptors were obtained from a middle-aged man who received an inactivated influenza vaccine.

V usage is TRBV24-1 and J usage is TRBJ2-5; the match to TRBD1 covers 8 bases. Germline trimming cut 5 bases from V and 4 bases from J; bases unmatched to any gene: 8. The CDR3 extends over 15 amino acids. Germline CDR1 and CDR2: KGHDR and SFDVKD. DNA for the CDR3: TGTGCCACCAGTGGTGACAGGGGACGTCGAGAGACCCAGTACTTC. It codes for CATSGDRGRRETQYF.

The chain carries TRBV10-3 and TRBJ2-3; D gene ambiguous. Deletions cut 8 bases from V and 4 bases from J, with 7 bases between. Looked up from germline, CDR1 is ENHRY and CDR2 is SYGVKD. The CDR3 totals 11 residues. The CDR3: CAIGRPDTQYF. In nucleotides, the CDR3 is TGTGCCATCGGCCGACCAGATACGCAGTATTTT.

The chain carries TRBV18 and TRBJ1-1; D gene ambiguous. This CDR3 has 15 residues. Trimming pared 2 bases from V and 1 base from J, leaving 11 bases between. The germline V gene encodes CDR1 KGHSH and CDR2 LQKENI. CDR3 amino acids: CASSPSDPGNTEAFF. In DNA form, the CDR3 reads TGTGCCAGCTCACCAAGTGATCCGGGGAACACTGAAGCTTTCTTT. Variable domain in full (rest from reference TRBV18 and TRBJ1-1): NAGVMQNPRHLVRRRGQEARLRCSPMKGHSHVYWYRQLPEEGLKFMVYLQKENIIDESGMPKERFSAEFPKEGPSILRIQQVVRGDSAAYFCASSPSDPGNTEAFFGQGTRLTVV.

This rearrangement joins TRBV12-3 or TRBV12-4 to TRBJ2-3, with D possibly TRBD1 on 5 matching bases. The CDR3 is 15 residues long. The V and J ends lost 3 bases and 4 bases respectively, with 14 bases between them. The CDR3 loop is CASSFLPTVPDTQYF. The CDR3 region has the DNA TGTGCCAGCAGTTTCCTCCCGACAGTGCCAGATACGCAGTATTTT.

This clonotype came up a few times. The CDR3: CASSYRDIGTQYF. The CDR3 nucleotides are TGTGCCAGCAGTTACCGGGACATAGGGACCCAGTACTTC. The gene calls are TRBV12-3 or TRBV12-4 and TRBJ2-5; D perhaps matches TRBD1 (6 bases). V gave up 4 bases and J gave up 7 bases, with 13 bases separating them. The CDR3 totals 13 residues.

This clonotype was counted between two and nine times. The chain couples TRBV10-3 to TRBJ1-4; D is perhaps TRBD1 (5 bases). V was trimmed by 3 bases and J by 5 bases, leaving 13 bases between them. Germline assignment: CDR1 ENHRY and CDR2 SYGVKD. The CDR3 is made up of 15 amino acids. The CDR3, as DNA: TGTGCCATCAGTGACCCCGGGACCGGCAATGAAAAACTGTTTTTT. Its protein product is CAISDPGTGNEKLFF.

The J gene is TRBJ2-5, the V gene TRBV6-2 or TRBV6-3; either TRBD1 or TRBD2 may supply D (5 bases each). Per the germline V gene, CDR1 is MNHEY and CDR2 is SVGEGT. Trimming stripped 10 bases from V and 1 base from J, with 13 bases between. The CDR3 totals 13 residues. CDR3 amino acids: CATSGLGQETQYF. The CDR3 DNA reads TGTGCCACCTCGGGGCTCGGCCAAGAGACCCAGTACTTC.

DNA for the CDR3: TGTGCCAGCAGCCTGCTCGGGACAGGGGGGCCCAACACTGAAGCTTTCTTT. Translating gives CASSLLGTGGPNTEAFF. The V and J genes are TRBV5-5 and TRBJ1-1; 11 bases line up with TRBD1. The V gene's germline CDR1 is SGHKS and CDR2 YYEKEE (reference sequence). CDR3 size: 17 residues. The V segment lost 4 bases and the J segment 2 bases; nucleotides outside the gene matches: 10.

The chain couples TRBV7-2 to TRBJ2-3; tentatively, D is TRBD1 (7 bases). The CDR3 loop spans 15 amino acids. V lost 4 bases, J lost 4 bases, and 15 bases lay in between. Germline V lookup: CDR1 SGHTA, CDR2 FQGNSA. CDR3 bases: TGTGCCAGCAGCTCAGGGGGGCGCCTCCCAGATACGCAGTATTTT. It yields the protein CASSSGGRLPDTQYF.

The sample holds a few counts of this clonotype. The V gene is TRBV4-3, the J gene TRBJ2-2, with 11 bases fitting TRBD2. The CDR3 runs 18 residues. Germline V gene data show CDR1 as LGHNA and CDR2 as YSLEER. V shed 0 bases, J shed 2 bases, and the junction held 5 bases outside the gene matches. The CDR3 loop is CASSQDTSGGLNTGELFF. The CDR3 region has the DNA TGCGCCAGCAGCCAAGATACTAGCGGGGGCCTAAACACCGGGGAGCTGTTTTTT.

This clonotype turned up a few times. The rearrangement joins TRBV2 to TRBJ2-3, with no clear D. Looked up from germline, CDR1 is SNHLY and CDR2 is FYNNEI. Trimming stripped 8 bases from V and 6 bases from J, with 21 bases between. The CDR3 has 15 amino acids. CDR3 coding DNA: TGTGCCAGCGTTAGGGATTCCCCACTCTCTGATACGCAGTATTTT. Translation gives CASVRDSPLSDTQYF.

V gene TRBV7-2 combines with J gene TRBJ2-7; D call uncertain. The CDR3 covers 13 residues. CDR1 and CDR2 from the germline V gene are SGHTA and FQGNSA. Trimming cost V 2 bases and J 5 bases, with 10 bases left between them. The CDR3 is CASSLMETDEQYF. DNA for the CDR3: TGTGCCAGCAGCTTAATGGAGACCGACGAGCAGTACTTC.

The table lists this clonotype with a few counts. The chain uses TRBV19 and TRBJ2-7; TRBD1 is a possible D gene (5 bases). The CDR3 consists of 14 residues. Trimming left V 2 bases short and J 3 bases short, with 11 bases between. Germline V gene lookup returns CDR1 LNHDA and CDR2 SQIVND (reference sequence). In DNA form, the CDR3 reads TGTGCCAGTAGTATATCGGCTAGGGGCTACGAGCAGTACTTC. Amino acid sequence: CASSISARGYEQYF.

The rearrangement joins TRBV6-4 to TRBJ2-2; 9 positions agree with TRBD2. The CDR3 is made up of 15 amino acids. The V and J ends lost 3 bases and 4 bases, in that order; junction bases with no gene match: 3. Germline CDR1 MRHNA, CDR2 SNTAGT. The CDR3 loop is CASSELAGRTGELFF. CDR3 DNA sequence: TGTGCCAGCAGTGAGCTAGCGGGACGCACCGGGGAGCTGTTTTTT.

This clonotype was detected a few times. The chain couples TRBV6-2 or TRBV6-3 to TRBJ2-3; 9 nucleotides agree with TRBD2. Trimming took 4 bases from V and 0 from J; bases not matched to a gene: 8. CDR1 MNHEY and CDR2 SVGEGT come from the germline V gene. This CDR3 has 17 amino acids. The CDR3 spells CASSFPQTSGSTDTQYF. CDR3 sequence (DNA): TGTGCCAGCAGTTTCCCCCAGACTAGCGGCAGCACAGATACGCAGTATTTT.

The chain carries TRBV29-1 and TRBJ2-7; 7 nucleotides line up with TRBD1. V dropped 8 bases and J dropped 4; count of bases not matched to a gene: 11. This CDR3 has 13 residues. The germline V gene has CDR1 SQVTM and CDR2 ANQGSEA. As DNA, the CDR3 is TGCAGCTTTAGGGGGACAGAGCTATACGAGCAGTACTTC. Its translation: CSFRGTELYEQYF.

This clonotype has more than one count but fewer than ten. The J gene is TRBJ2-7, the V gene TRBV29-1; 7 bases agree with TRBD2. The CDR3 contains 13 residues. V was clipped by 3 bases and J by 4 bases; unmatched bases: 6. Germline-derived CDR1 and CDR2 are SQVTM and ANQGSEA. The CDR3 coding sequence is TGCAGCGTTGATGGGAGGGACGGGTACGAGCAGTACTTC. Protein sequence: CSVDGRDGYEQYF.

This clonotype was picked up a small number of times. The chain uses TRBV12-3 or TRBV12-4 and TRBJ1-6, with D uncertain. Between the trimmed V and J ends, which lost 3 bases and 6 bases, there was a span of 3 bases. The CDR3 is 12 amino acids. This chain's CDR3 is CASSLRNSPLHF. The CDR3 DNA is TGTGCCAGCAGTTTGCGTAATTCACCCCTCCACTTT.

The gene calls are TRBV12-3 or TRBV12-4 and TRBJ2-1; TRBD2 matches at 10 bases. V lost 7 bases to trimming and J lost 10 bases; unmatched junction nucleotides: 7. The CDR3 runs to 13 residues. CDR3 in amino acids: CASNPLAGREQFF. For the CDR3, the DNA is TGTGCCAGCAATCCACTAGCGGGGAGGGAGCAGTTCTTC.

This chain joins TRBV12-3 or TRBV12-4 and TRBJ1-1, with D hard to call. V was pared by 7 bases and J by 2 bases, with 11 bases between. The CDR3 has 13 amino acids. Here the CDR3 reads CASTAQYNTEAFF. The CDR3 coding sequence is TGTGCCAGCACTGCACAGTATAACACTGAAGCTTTCTTT.

The chain has TRBV7-2 and TRBJ2-1, with 7 bases lining up with TRBD2. J gave up 3 bases and V 3 bases, and 5 bases lay outside the gene matches. The germline gives CDR1 SGHTA, CDR2 FQGNSA. The CDR3 is made up of 15 amino acids. The CDR3 nucleotides read TGTGCCAGCAGCTTCCGGCGGGGGAACTACAATGAGCAGTTCTTC. Translating gives CASSFRRGNYNEQFF.

Only a few counts were recorded for this clonotype. The V call is TRBV5-1, the J call TRBJ2-3, with 14 positions matching TRBD2. The CDR3 is made up of 18 amino acids. Germline loops: CDR1 SGHRS, CDR2 YFSETQ. Trimming at V came to 4 bases and at J to 8 bases, leaving 15 bases not matched to a gene. The CDR3 loop is CASSVRGTSGSISSTQYF. The DNA for the CDR3 is TGCGCCAGCAGCGTGAGAGGGACTAGCGGGAGCATATCTAGTACGCAGTATTTT.

The chain links TRBV4-2 to TRBJ2-7; 10 positions agree with TRBD2. V gave up 4 bases and J gave up 6 bases; unmatched junction bases: 9. Germline V gene lookup returns CDR1 LGHNA and CDR2 YNFKEQ. The CDR3 has 15 amino acids. CDR3 amino acids: CASSPSGGLPSEQYF. The CDR3 DNA is TGTGCCAGCAGCCCTAGCGGGGGACTCCCATCCGAGCAGTACTTC.